The 10 T cell receptor beta chains below come from one sample, sequenced in a study of blood T cell repertoires in COVID-19. Generated by immunoSEQ multiplex PCR, the TCRdb table keeps only in-frame clones and is missing some. In the table there are 28,000 or so clones, approximately 86% of which are singletons. Material for sequencing was peripheral blood. These receptors all come from a man aged 60-69 years with COVID-19, enrolled during active disease.

This chain connects TRBV11-2 to TRBJ1-2; 10 nucleotides line up with TRBD1. The CDR3 contains 15 residues. Germline CDR1 and CDR2: SGHAT and FQNNGV. With 5 bases clipped from V and 6 bases from J, the junction kept 9 bases outside the gene matches. CDR3 amino acids: CASSARQGAVNGYTF. The CDR3 bases are TGTGCCAGCAGCGCCCGACAGGGGGCAGTGAATGGCTACACCTTC.

This clone was counted once. The chain couples TRBV3-1 (or the pseudogene TRBV3-2) to TRBJ1-4, with 7 bases lining up with TRBD1. CDR1 and CDR2 from the germline V gene are LGHDT and YNNKEL (reference sequence). V gave up 1 base and J gave up 7 bases; unmatched junction bases: 6. The length of the CDR3 is 15 residues. The CDR3 sequence: CASSQVRGLGEKLFF. CDR3 bases: TGTGCCAGCAGCCAAGTGAGGGGGCTCGGTGAAAAACTGTTTTTT.

The chain uses TRBV27 and TRBJ1-1; D is possibly TRBD1 (5 bases). The CDR3 has 16 residues. Trimming left V 5 bases short and J 4 bases short, with 20 bases between. The germline gives CDR1 MNHEY, CDR2 SMNVEV (reference sequence). The CDR3: CASSPTLGSGGTEAFF. The CDR3 nucleotides are TGTGCCAGCAGTCCCACCCTAGGGTCGGGGGGCACTGAAGCTTTCTTT.

The chain carries TRBV2 and TRBJ2-5; 7 nucleotides align to TRBD2. In germline, CDR1 is SNHLY, CDR2 FYNNEI. Germline trimming cut 2 bases from V and 4 bases from J; bases unmatched to any gene: 4. CDR3 length equals 14 residues. The CDR3 loop is CASSEQIAGETQYF. The DNA of the CDR3 is TGTGCCAGCAGTGAACAAATAGCGGGAGAGACCCAGTACTTC.

With regard to this clone: A junction boundary mismatches the germline segment, possibly from a read error. The chain is built from TRBV7-2 and TRBJ1-5; D is unresolved. CDR1 and CDR2 (germline): SGHTA, FQGNSA. CDR3 length equals 15 residues. The CDR3: CASSLSAGSSQPQHF. In DNA form, the CDR3 reads TGTGCCAGCAGCTTAAGCGCGGGGAGCAGTCAGCCCCAGCATTTT.

The J gene is TRBJ1-4, the V gene TRBV6-2 or TRBV6-3; D is possibly TRBD1 (5 bases). This CDR3 comprises 16 residues. V dropped 5 bases and J dropped 5 bases, with 18 bases sitting between them. CDR1 MNHEY and CDR2 SVGEGT come from the germline V gene. Here the CDR3 reads CASSTFPYRKNEKLFF. CDR3 nucleotides: TGTGCCAGCAGTACCTTCCCCTACAGGAAAAATGAAAAACTGTTTTTT.

The chain employs TRBV7-3 and TRBJ2-7; TRBD1 matches at 9 bases. The V and J ends lost 1 base and 5 bases, in that order; junction bases with no gene match: 15. The germline V gene has CDR1 SGHTA and CDR2 FQGTGA. This CDR3 contains 18 residues. In nucleotides, the CDR3 is TGTGCCAGCAGCTTAAGGAGCCCGGGACAGGGTGGCCCCCACGAGCAGTACTTC. Translated: CASSLRSPGQGGPHEQYF. The whole variable domain, filled in from reference TRBV7-3 and TRBJ2-7, reads GAGVSQTPSNKVTEKGKYVELRCDPISGHTALYWYRQSLGQGPEFLIYFQGTGAADDSGLPNDRFFAVRPEGSVSTLKIQRTERGDSAVYLCASSLRSPGQGGPHEQYFGPGTRLTVT.

The rearrangement uses TRBV4-3 and TRBJ2-2, with 9 bases aligning to TRBD2. J was trimmed by 3 bases and V by 1 base; bases with no gene match: 9. Germline CDR1 reads LGHNA; CDR2 reads YSLEER. This CDR3 region has 18 residues. This CDR3 is CASSQGVLAGDDTGELFF. The CDR3 bases are TGCGCCAGCAGCCAAGGGGTATTAGCGGGGGACGACACCGGGGAGCTGTTTTTT.

With regard to this clone: Other nucleotide sequences in the sample specify the same CDR3. The CDR3 loop reads CASTPTGSYEQYF. DNA for the CDR3: TGTGCCAGCACCCCGACAGGGAGCTACGAGCAGTACTTC. This chain joins TRBV6-6 and TRBJ2-7; 7 bases map to TRBD1. CDR3 length equals 13 residues. V dropped 7 bases and J dropped 3; count of bases not matched to a gene: 6. Germline values: CDR1 MNHNY, CDR2 SVGAGI (reference sequence).

CDR3 loop: CASRLGQRNIQYF. CDR3 nucleotides: TGTGCCAGCAGACTGGGACAGAGAAACATTCAGTACTTC. The chain carries TRBV28 and TRBJ2-4; 7 nucleotides match TRBD1. The CDR3 runs 13 residues. The germline V gene encodes CDR1 MDHEN and CDR2 SYDVKM. Unmatched junction bases numbered 5, after V lost 6 bases and J lost 6 bases.